Listed here are 24 T cell receptor beta chains from one sample, sequenced in a study of identical twins. A single record per CDR3 protein comes from TCRdb applying MiXCR to the 5' RACE reads. Of 450,000 or so distinct CDR3 sequences in the sample, over 12% were seen once. The same specimen was also included in a second study, on yellow fever vaccine responses in identical twins.

Sequencing was performed on CD4+ T cells sorted from blood. These receptors originate from a young woman in good health.

This clonotype occurred a few times. The chain has TRBV2 and TRBJ1-5; no firm D call. CDR1 is SNHLY and CDR2 is FYNNEI in the germline V gene. The length of the CDR3 is 15 residues. Trimming removed 4 bases from V and 0 bases from J, with 10 bases in between. The DNA for the CDR3 is TGTGCCAGCAGTGCGGGGAGCTTTAGCAATCAGCCCCAGCATTTT. Protein: CASSAGSFSNQPQHF. The variable domain in full, completed from reference TRBV2 and TRBJ1-5, reads EPEVTQTPSHQVTQMGQEVILRCVPISNHLYFYWYRQILGQKVEFLVSFYNNEISEKSEIFDDQFSVERPDGSNFTLKIRSTKLEDSAMYFCASSAGSFSNQPQHFGDGTRLSIL.

V and J are TRBV7-8 and TRBJ2-3; 7 positions match TRBD2. After removal of 3 bases from V and 2 bases from J, the junction contained 8 bases not matched to a gene. Germline loops: CDR1 SGHVS, CDR2 FQNEAQ. The CDR3 consists of 16 residues. CDR3 DNA sequence: TGTGCCAGCAGCTTTGGTACGGGGGGACTCACAGATACGCAGTATTTT. Protein: CASSFGTGGLTDTQYF.

This clonotype was found a few times. The genes are TRBV7-9 and TRBJ1-2; weak D call: TRBD1 (5 bases). The CDR3 runs 14 residues. Germline lookup yields CDR1 SEHNR and CDR2 FQNEAQ (reference sequence). The V and J ends lost 3 bases and 2 bases respectively, with 10 bases between them. CDR3 sequence (DNA): TGTGCCAGCAGCTTCTCCCGGGACAACTATGGCTACACCTTC. This gives the protein CASSFSRDNYGYTF.

The V gene is TRBV15, the J gene TRBJ2-7; the match to TRBD1 covers 8 bases. This CDR3 has 14 residues. CDR1 and CDR2 (germline): LNHNV, YYDKDF (reference sequence). Trimming removed 1 base from V and 5 bases from J; junction bases left unmatched: 4. The CDR3 region is CATSRGRGQDEQYF. CDR3 sequence (DNA): TGTGCCACCAGCAGAGGCAGGGGGCAGGACGAGCAGTACTTC.

In its sample, this clonotype was seen a few times. CDR3 in amino acids: CASSRQAGGKTQYF. The CDR3, as DNA: TGTGCCAGCAGTCGGCAGGCGGGGGGGAAGACCCAGTACTTC. The chain employs TRBV28 and TRBJ2-5; 9 bases align to TRBD2. Per the germline V gene, CDR1 is MDHEN and CDR2 is SYDVKM. CDR3 length: 14 amino acids. Trimming cost V 5 bases and J 6 bases; bases outside gene matches: 7.

The chain joins TRBV20-1 to TRBJ2-1, with a possible D match to TRBD2 (6 bases). Trimming took 3 bases from V and 6 from J, leaving 12 bases between them. The CDR3 spans 13 residues. Germline loops: CDR1 DFQATT, CDR2 SNEGSKA (reference sequence). The CDR3 DNA reads TGCAGTGCTAGGGACGGACTAATCAATGAGCAGTTCTTC. Its translation: CSARDGLINEQFF.

The chain has TRBV9 and TRBJ2-2; 12 bases map to TRBD2. Germline CDR1 is SGDLS and CDR2 is YYNGEE. There are 17 residues in the CDR3. V shed 5 bases, J shed 5 bases, and the junction held 10 bases outside the gene matches. The chain's CDR3 is CASSSPRLAGETGELFF. DNA for the CDR3: TGTGCCAGCAGTTCCCCCCGACTAGCGGGGGAGACCGGGGAGCTGTTTTTT.

This clonotype was detected ten times or more. The chain uses TRBV2 and TRBJ2-2; 7 positions agree with TRBD2. The CDR3 has 13 residues. Germline V CDR1 and CDR2: SNHLY, FYNNEI. The trim removed 7 bases at V and 6 bases at J, leaving 5 bases unmatched. CDR3 loop: CASKSAGAGELFF. In DNA, the CDR3 is TGTGCCAGCAAGTCGGCGGGAGCCGGGGAGCTGTTTTTT.

The CDR3 DNA reads as TGTGCCAGCACTTCGCCCCGCAGGGGGCTACGGAGTAGGGAGACCCAGTACTTC. This codes for CASTSPRRGLRSRETQYF. The rearrangement joins TRBV28 to TRBJ2-5, with 8 bases lining up with TRBD1. Germline V gene lookup returns CDR1 MDHEN and CDR2 SYDVKM. The CDR3 sequence is 18 residues long. Trimming cost V 7 bases and J 5 bases; bases outside gene matches: 21.

This clonotype was picked up a small number of times. The V gene is TRBV19, the J gene TRBJ1-1, with D perhaps matching TRBD1 (6 bases). CDR1 LNHDA and CDR2 SQIVND come from the germline V gene (reference sequence). The length of the CDR3 is 17 residues. Trimming shortened V by 3 bases and J by 1 base, and 18 bases separated the two germline ends. CDR3 loop: CASSIIPIQGPNTEAFF. In nucleotides, the CDR3 is TGTGCCAGTAGTATTATTCCGATTCAGGGGCCGAACACTGAAGCTTTCTTT. The full variable domain, in which reference TRBV19 and TRBJ1-1 provide the parts outside the CDR3, is DGGITQSPKYLFRKEGQNVTLSCEQNLNHDAMYWYRQDPGQGLRLIYYSQIVNDFQKGDIAEGYSVSREKKESFPLTVTSAQKNPTAFYLCASSIIPIQGPNTEAFFGQGTRLTVV.

V and J are TRBV2 and TRBJ2-5; possibly TRBD2 for D (6 bases). Germline V lookup: CDR1 SNHLY, CDR2 FYNNEI. This CDR3 contains 13 residues. Trimming pared 9 bases from V and 5 bases from J, leaving 16 bases between. The CDR3 reads CARGRSLGETQYF. CDR3 nucleotide sequence: TGTGCCAGAGGGAGGTCCCTCGGCGAGACCCAGTACTTC.

V gene TRBV2 combines with J gene TRBJ2-7; 11 bases agree with TRBD1. The J segment lost 5 bases and the V segment lost 6 bases, leaving 6 bases of the junction unmatched. Germline lookup yields CDR1 SNHLY and CDR2 FYNNEI. The CDR3 has 14 residues. The CDR3 bases are TGTGCCAGCAGCGCCGGACAGGGGGCCGACGAGCAGTACTTC. Amino acids: CASSAGQGADEQYF.

J is TRBJ2-2 and V is TRBV29-1, with D possibly TRBD2 on 5 matching bases. CDR1 and CDR2 (germline): SQVTM, ANQGSEA. Trimming pared 3 bases from V and 4 bases from J, leaving 9 bases between. This CDR3 region has 13 residues. The CDR3 sequence is CSVDQTITGELFF. The CDR3 DNA reads as TGCAGCGTTGATCAGACTATCACCGGGGAGCTGTTTTTT.

CDR3 nucleotide sequence: TGTGCCAGCAGCTTAGACTCCTTCGGCGGGCCCACAGATACGCAGTATTTT. Residues: CASSLDSFGGPTDTQYF. J is TRBJ2-3 and V is TRBV7-8; a possible D gene is TRBD2 (5 bases). The ends were cut back, 1 base at V and 2 bases at J, with 16 bases in the middle. CDR1 is SGHVS and CDR2 is FQNEAQ in the germline V gene. The CDR3 length is 17 residues.

This clonotype appeared a few times. This sequence joins TRBV9 and TRBJ2-1; 10 positions agree with TRBD2. Germline CDR1 and CDR2: SGDLS and YYNGEE. This CDR3 comprises 13 residues. V shed 3 bases and J 8 bases; nucleotides not matched to a gene: 2. CDR3 residues: CASSATSGHEQFF. CDR3 nucleotide sequence: TGTGCCAGCAGCGCGACTAGCGGGCATGAGCAGTTCTTC.

In this sample, this clonotype turned up a few times. V gene TRBV5-1 combines with J gene TRBJ2-5; D gene uncertain. From germline, CDR1 is SGHRS and CDR2 YFSETQ. This CDR3 has 13 amino acids. Deletions cut 2 bases from V and 7 bases from J, with 12 bases between. The CDR3 loop is CASSFTYAGTQYF. The CDR3 nucleotides are TGCGCCAGCAGCTTTACGTATGCAGGGACCCAGTACTTC.

The DNA of the CDR3 is TGCAGTTCTAAACTCCAAGCTTTCTTT. Its protein is CSSKLQAFF. The chain couples TRBV20-1 to TRBJ1-1; D uncertain. This CDR3 region has 9 residues. Per the germline V gene, CDR1 is DFQATT and CDR2 is SNEGSKA (reference sequence). The V gene lost 8 bases and the J gene lost 9 bases, with 10 bases spanning the gap.

The sample holds a few counts of this clonotype. V is TRBV10-3 and J is TRBJ2-7; D possibly uses TRBD1 or TRBD2 (6 bases each). The germline V and J ends were trimmed by 6 bases and 1 base, with 13 bases remaining between them. Germline lookup yields CDR1 ENHRY and CDR2 SYGVKD. The length of the CDR3 is 14 residues. CDR3 sequence (DNA): TGTGCCATCAGAGGGGGGCAGGGGTCCTACGAGCAGTACTTC. It encodes CAIRGGQGSYEQYF.

The V and J genes are TRBV18 and TRBJ1-1; perhaps TRBD1 as D (6 bases). The germline V and J ends were trimmed by 0 bases and 5 bases, with 13 bases remaining between them. The CDR3 is made up of 15 amino acids. Germline-derived CDR1 and CDR2 are KGHSH and LQKENI. Here the CDR3 DNA reads TGTGCCAGCTCACCACCCTTGGGGGCGCAGACTGAAGCTTTCTTT. Translating it yields CASSPPLGAQTEAFF.

This clonotype was recorded a few times. V is TRBV2 and J is TRBJ2-2; TRBD2 agrees at 7 bases. V shed 6 bases and J 6 bases; nucleotides not matched to a gene: 13. CDR1 and CDR2 (germline): SNHLY, FYNNEI. There are 16 residues in the CDR3. CDR3 protein: CASRPAGRAPSGELFF. The CDR3 region has the DNA TGTGCCAGCAGACCAGCGGGACGGGCGCCTTCCGGGGAGCTGTTTTTT.

The chain recombines TRBV12-3 or TRBV12-4 with TRBJ2-1; tentatively, D is TRBD2 (6 bases). The germline V and J ends were trimmed by 6 bases and 11 bases, with 14 bases remaining between them. This CDR3 has 12 amino acids. This CDR3 reads CASSHPGGKQFF. The CDR3 DNA reads TGTGCCAGCAGCCACCCCGGGGGTAAGCAGTTCTTC.

This clonotype showed up many times. CDR3 amino acids: CASSLDGQPQHF. The CDR3 DNA is TGTGCCAGCAGTTTAGACGGCCAGCCCCAGCATTTT. The V call is TRBV12-3 or TRBV12-4, the J call TRBJ1-5, with D unclear. V lost 1 base and J lost 7, with 5 bases in between. The CDR3 extends over 12 amino acids.

V and J are TRBV28 and TRBJ1-1, with no clear D. V gave up 5 bases and J gave up 5 bases, with 18 bases separating them. Germline CDR1 reads MDHEN; CDR2 reads SYDVKM. The CDR3 is 15 residues long. The CDR3, as DNA: TGTGCCAGCAGTGGACCGTACGTAGACGGTACTGAAGCTTTCTTT. Protein sequence: CASSGPYVDGTEAFF.

This clonotype came up a few times. V is TRBV7-9 and J is TRBJ1-6; perhaps TRBD1 as D (6 bases). The CDR3 sequence is 15 residues long. Germline lookup yields CDR1 SEHNR and CDR2 FQNEAQ (reference sequence). V lost 5 bases, J lost 1 base, and 9 bases lay in between. The CDR3 region is CASSPQGSYNSPLHF. The CDR3 DNA reads TGTGCCAGCAGCCCACAGGGTTCCTATAATTCACCCCTCCACTTT.